This T cell receptor (beta chain) was found in a study of T cells in Graves' hyperthyroidism and ophthalmopathy (dated by TCRdb to the late 2010s). For context, the study as a whole: Peripheral blood was sampled at the time of initial diagnosis, prior to any treatment. To identify distinguishing TCR V-J signatures, a discovery cohort of about 100 patients was used, comprising 40 to 45 with Graves' ophthalmopathy and around 57 with stable Graves' hyperthyroidism. Whether ophthalmopathy could be predicted prospectively was tested in an independent validation cohort made up of fewer than 20 hyperthyroidism patients plus 17 patients who later progressed to ophthalmopathy. The approximately 100 discovery patients were divided at random into training and test sets in a 7:3 ratio. In addition, the study compared T-cell repertoires in thyroid tissue and in blood from five or six Graves' hyperthyroidism patients. Following sampling, methimazole starting at 30 mg daily was given to hyperthyroidism patients, and high-dose intravenous methylprednisolone was given to ophthalmopathy patients. The paper reports TCR Vbeta CDR3 sequencing of over 120 peripheral blood samples: around 41 ophthalmopathy, under 80 hyperthyroidism and 17 progressor patients. General conclusions and limits of the study: In validation, the model predicted progression to ophthalmopathy with about 71% sensitivity and about 73% specificity, a median of around 6.6 months before onset. Most expanded thyroid clonotypes (frequency above 0.001) were also detected in blood, suggesting blood repertoires may reflect thyroid immune responses. A 13 V-J signature model separated ophthalmopathy from stable hyperthyroidism, with around 91% sensitivity and approximately 81% specificity in cross-validation and 80%/75% in testing. No statistical method was used to set the sample size in advance, and investigators knew the group allocation.

Ophthalmopathy patients had moderately to severely active disease, with a Clinical Activity Score of 3 or more, a NOSPECS grade of 4 or more, and a disease duration of less than 3 months. Exclusion was applied to patients with uncontrolled infections, other autoimmune diseases, pregnancy or lactation. Diagnoses were based on clinical symptoms, serum thyroxine and TRAb, thyroid ultrasound and orbital computed tomography. PBMCs were isolated from 7.5 to 10 ml of fresh peripheral blood by Ficoll-Paque density gradient centrifugation. Trizol reagent was used to extract total RNA, and RNA quality was then checked on an Agilent 2100 Bioanalyzer. Of note for this clonotype: Its antigen is still unknown. Within one base of it there is no much larger clone, and no base qualities were kept.

The CDR3 measures 13 amino acids from cysteine to phenylalanine. Left in the record is the CDR3 DNA by itself, 39 bases read in frame from the first base. CDR1 and CDR2, per the germline V gene, are SGHTA and FQGNSA. V gives up 5 bases and J gives up 4 bases, and the segment between their germline ends measures 11 bases. The TCR beta CDR3 regions were amplified from the RNA transcripts. A first-round RT-PCR of the TCR CDR3 used the HTBI primer set with the Qiagen OneStep RT-PCR kit. A second multiplex PCR round built the libraries, followed by size selection and purification. Sequencing of the libraries was done on an Illumina HiSeq2000 using paired-end 100 bp reads. In the original analysis: SOAPnuke was used to process the raw data, removing reads that contained adapters or uncalled bases, had a mean Phred below 15, or lacked an exact match to the constant primer or identifier. High-quality paired reads were merged using COPE v1.2.5, and each unique nucleotide sequence was defined as a clonotype. MiTCR v1.1 was used to align the clonotypes against IMGT TRBV, TRBD and TRBJ reference segments. Only V-J combinations with frequency above 0.0001, covering about 99% of repertoires, were analysed. A TCS score was defined as the ratio of F50 (clonal expansion) to E x V (chaos), with BLOSUM62-based TCRdist applied between CDR3 peptides within each V-J. Welch's t-statistics and random forest reduced 500 to 550 V-J features to around 14, which were used in a naive Bayes classifier (R e1071). The similarity between thyroid and blood repertoires was quantified using the Morisita-Horn index. The public reads were reanalyzed by TCRdb: fastp trimming at Q25, MiXCR alignment, in-frame beta chains only. When rows share a CDR3 protein, they turn into one entry using the most common DNA and genes. The V and J calls and clone size come from TCRdb's table, not from the authors' own analysis. This sample has about 59,000 distinct CDR3 sequences in its table, and roughly 50% of those were observed once. Of the sample, about 3.6% falls within the top ten clones.

This sequence originates from a woman aged 55-75 years with Graves' ophthalmopathy. The sample comprised blood. Recombination joined TRBV7-2 with TRBJ1-1, and possibly TRBD1, on 6 matching bases. The CDR3 has the sequence CASSDYRATEAFF. The DNA sequence follows: TGTGCCAGCAGCGACTACAGGGCCACTGAAGCTTTCTTT.